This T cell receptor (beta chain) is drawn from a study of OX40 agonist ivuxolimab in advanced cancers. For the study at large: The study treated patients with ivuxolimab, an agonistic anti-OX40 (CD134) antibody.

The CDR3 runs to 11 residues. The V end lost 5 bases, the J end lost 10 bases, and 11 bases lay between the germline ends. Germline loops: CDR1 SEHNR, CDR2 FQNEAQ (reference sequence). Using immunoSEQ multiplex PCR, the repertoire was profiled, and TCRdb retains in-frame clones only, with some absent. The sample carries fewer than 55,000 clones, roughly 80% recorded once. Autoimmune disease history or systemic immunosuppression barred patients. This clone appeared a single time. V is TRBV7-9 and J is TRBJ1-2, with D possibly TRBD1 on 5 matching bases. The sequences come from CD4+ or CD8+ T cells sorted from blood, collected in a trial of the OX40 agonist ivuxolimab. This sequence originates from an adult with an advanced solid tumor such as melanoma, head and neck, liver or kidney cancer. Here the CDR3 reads CASSGQGPYTF. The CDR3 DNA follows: TGTGCCAGCAGCGGGCAGGGCCCCTACACCTTC.